The 2 T cell receptor beta chains below all came from one sample that was sequenced in a study of blood T cell repertoires in COVID-19. Sequencing used immunoSEQ multiplex PCR; TCRdb keeps in-frame clones, though not all of them. This sample has about 120,000 clones; roughly 80% occur once, and the top ten carry 2% to 3%. The sequencing sample was made of peripheral blood. These TCRs come from a man over 45 with acute or convalescent COVID-19.

The rearrangement uses TRBV30 and TRBJ1-1; no clear D gene. The germline V gene encodes CDR1 GTSNPN and CDR2 SVGIG (reference sequence). V lost 2 bases to trimming and J lost 1 base, with 11 bases between them. The CDR3 has 14 amino acids. The CDR3 DNA follows: TGTGCCTGGAGTACTGACACCGGGAACACTGAAGCTTTCTTT. Amino acid sequence: CAWSTDTGNTEAFF.

The chain is built from TRBV4-1 and TRBJ2-1; TRBD2 aligns across 9 bases. Per the germline V gene, CDR1 is MGHRA and CDR2 is YSYEKL. J was trimmed by 8 bases and V by 3 bases; bases with no gene match: 14. The CDR3 spans 17 residues. The CDR3 sequence is CASSQGKREAPWDEQFF. DNA for the CDR3: TGCGCCAGCAGCCAGGGGAAGCGGGAGGCGCCGTGGGATGAGCAGTTCTTC.